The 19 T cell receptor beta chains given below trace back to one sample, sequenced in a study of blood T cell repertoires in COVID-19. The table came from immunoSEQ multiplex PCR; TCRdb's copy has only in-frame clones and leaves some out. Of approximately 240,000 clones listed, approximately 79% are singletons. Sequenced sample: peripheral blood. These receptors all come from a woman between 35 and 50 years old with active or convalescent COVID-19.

CDR3 region: CASSTTGGSSGNTIYF. CDR3 DNA sequence: TGCGCCAGCAGCACGACAGGGGGCAGCTCTGGAAACACCATATATTTT. The genes are TRBV5-1 and TRBJ1-3, with TRBD1 matching over 10 bases. With V trimmed by 4 bases and J by 0 bases, 4 bases remained unmatched. Germline assignment: CDR1 SGHRS and CDR2 YFSETQ. This CDR3 has 16 residues.

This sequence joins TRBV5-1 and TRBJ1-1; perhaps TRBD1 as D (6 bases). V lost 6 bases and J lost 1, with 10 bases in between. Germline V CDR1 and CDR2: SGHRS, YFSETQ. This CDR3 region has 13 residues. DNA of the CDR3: TGCGCCAGCACCTCGGACAGGAACACTGAAGCTTTCTTT. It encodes CASTSDRNTEAFF.

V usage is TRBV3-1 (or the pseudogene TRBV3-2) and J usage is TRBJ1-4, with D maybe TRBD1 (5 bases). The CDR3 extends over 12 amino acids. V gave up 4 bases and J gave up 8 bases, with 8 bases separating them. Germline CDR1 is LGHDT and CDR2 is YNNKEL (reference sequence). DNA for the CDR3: TGTGCCAGCAGCCTAAGGGGAGAAAAACTGTTTTTT. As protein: CASSLRGEKLFF.

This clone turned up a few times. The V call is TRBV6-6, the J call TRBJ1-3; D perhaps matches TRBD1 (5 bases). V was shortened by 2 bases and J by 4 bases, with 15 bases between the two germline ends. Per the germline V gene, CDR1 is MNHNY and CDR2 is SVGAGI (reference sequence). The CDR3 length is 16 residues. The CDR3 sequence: CASSYPLGGMGNTIYF. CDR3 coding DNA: TGTGCCAGCAGTTACCCGCTGGGGGGAATGGGAAACACCATATATTTT.

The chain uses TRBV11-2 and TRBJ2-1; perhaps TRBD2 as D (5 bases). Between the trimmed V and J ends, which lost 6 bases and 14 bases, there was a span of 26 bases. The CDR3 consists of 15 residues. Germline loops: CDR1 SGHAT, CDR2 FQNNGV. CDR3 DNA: TGTGCCAGCAGACCTAACCCGACTATGGTGCGCCCTGAGTTCTTC. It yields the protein CASRPNPTMVRPEFF.

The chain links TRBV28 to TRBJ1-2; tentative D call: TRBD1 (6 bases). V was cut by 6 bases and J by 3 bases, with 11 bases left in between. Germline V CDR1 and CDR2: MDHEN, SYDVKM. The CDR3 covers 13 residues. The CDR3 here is CASRLNRDYGYTF. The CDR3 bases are TGTGCCAGCAGATTGAACAGGGACTATGGCTACACCTTC.

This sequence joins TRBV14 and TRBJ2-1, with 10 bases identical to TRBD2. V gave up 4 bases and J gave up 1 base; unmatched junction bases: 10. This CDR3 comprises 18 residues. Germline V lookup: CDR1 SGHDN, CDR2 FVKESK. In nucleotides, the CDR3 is TGTGCCAGCAGCCCGAGGATCACTAGCGGGGATTCCTACAATGAGCAGTTCTTC. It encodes CASSPRITSGDSYNEQFF.

The CDR3 is CASRFLLAGGTDTQYF. In nucleotides, the CDR3 is TGTGCCAGCAGATTCTTACTAGCGGGGGGCACAGATACGCAGTATTTT. The chain carries TRBV2 and TRBJ2-3, with TRBD2 matching over 11 bases. Unmatched junction bases numbered 6, after V lost 6 bases and J lost 1 base. The germline V gene has CDR1 SNHLY and CDR2 FYNNEI. This CDR3 contains 16 residues.

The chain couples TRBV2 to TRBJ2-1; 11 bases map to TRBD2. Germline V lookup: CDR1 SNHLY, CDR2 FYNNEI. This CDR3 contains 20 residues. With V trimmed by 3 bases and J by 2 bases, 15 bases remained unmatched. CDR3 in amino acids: CASSDLIGLAGGSAYNEQFF. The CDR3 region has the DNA TGTGCCAGCAGTGATCTTATTGGGCTAGCGGGGGGCTCTGCCTACAATGAGCAGTTCTTC.

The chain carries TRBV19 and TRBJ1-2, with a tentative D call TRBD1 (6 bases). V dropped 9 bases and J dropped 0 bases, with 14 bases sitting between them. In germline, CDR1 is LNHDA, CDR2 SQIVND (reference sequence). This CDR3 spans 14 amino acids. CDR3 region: CASQTGTTNYGYTF. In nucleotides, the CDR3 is TGTGCCAGCCAAACCGGGACAACTAACTATGGCTACACCTTC.

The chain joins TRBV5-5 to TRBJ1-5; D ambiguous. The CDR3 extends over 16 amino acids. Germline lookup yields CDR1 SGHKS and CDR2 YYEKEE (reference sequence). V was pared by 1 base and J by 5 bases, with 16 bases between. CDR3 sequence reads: CASSLRAGWADQPQHF. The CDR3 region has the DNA TGTGCCAGCAGCTTGAGGGCGGGGTGGGCCGATCAGCCCCAGCATTTT. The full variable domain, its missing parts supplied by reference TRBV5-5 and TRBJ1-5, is DAGVTQSPTHLIKTRGQQVTLRCSPISGHKSVSWYQQVLGQGPQFIFQYYEKEERGRGNFPDRFSARQFPNYSSELNVNALLLGDSALYLCASSLRAGWADQPQHFGDGTRLSIL.

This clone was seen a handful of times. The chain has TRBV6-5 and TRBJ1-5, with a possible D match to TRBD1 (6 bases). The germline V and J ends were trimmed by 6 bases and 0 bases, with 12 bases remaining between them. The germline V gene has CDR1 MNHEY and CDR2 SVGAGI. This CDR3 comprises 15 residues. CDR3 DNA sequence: TGTGCCAGCAGGGGGACAATTTATAGCAATCAGCCCCAGCATTTT. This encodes CASRGTIYSNQPQHF.

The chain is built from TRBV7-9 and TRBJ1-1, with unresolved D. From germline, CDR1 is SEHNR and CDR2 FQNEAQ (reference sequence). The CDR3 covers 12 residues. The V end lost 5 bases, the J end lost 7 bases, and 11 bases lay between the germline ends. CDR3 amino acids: CASSQIKIEAFF. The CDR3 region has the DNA TGTGCCAGCAGCCAGATCAAAATTGAAGCTTTCTTT.

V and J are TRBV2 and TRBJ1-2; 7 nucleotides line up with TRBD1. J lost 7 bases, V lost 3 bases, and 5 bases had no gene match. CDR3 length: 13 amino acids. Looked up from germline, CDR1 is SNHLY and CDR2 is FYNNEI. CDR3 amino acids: CASSDPTGAGYTF. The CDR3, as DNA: TGTGCCAGCAGTGACCCTACAGGGGCTGGCTACACCTTC.

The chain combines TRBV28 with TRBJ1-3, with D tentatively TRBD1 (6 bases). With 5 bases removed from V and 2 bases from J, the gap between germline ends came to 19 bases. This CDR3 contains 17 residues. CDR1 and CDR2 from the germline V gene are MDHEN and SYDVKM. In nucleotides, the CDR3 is TGTGCCAGCAGTATCGAAACAGGGTGGGGTGCTGGAAACACCATATATTTT. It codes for CASSIETGWGAGNTIYF.

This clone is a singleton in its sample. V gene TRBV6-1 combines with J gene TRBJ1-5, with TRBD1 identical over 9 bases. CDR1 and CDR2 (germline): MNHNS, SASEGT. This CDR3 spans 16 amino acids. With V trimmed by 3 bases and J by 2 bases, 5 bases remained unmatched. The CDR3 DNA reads TGTGCCAGCAGTGACACAGGGGGCGCGGGCAATCAGCCCCAGCATTTT. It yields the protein CASSDTGGAGNQPQHF.

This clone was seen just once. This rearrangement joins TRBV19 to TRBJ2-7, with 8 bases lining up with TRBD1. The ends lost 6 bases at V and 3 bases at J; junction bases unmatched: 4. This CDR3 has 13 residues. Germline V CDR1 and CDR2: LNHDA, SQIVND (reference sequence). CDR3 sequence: CASRGTGLYEQYF. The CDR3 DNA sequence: TGTGCCAGTAGAGGGACAGGCCTCTACGAGCAGTACTTC.

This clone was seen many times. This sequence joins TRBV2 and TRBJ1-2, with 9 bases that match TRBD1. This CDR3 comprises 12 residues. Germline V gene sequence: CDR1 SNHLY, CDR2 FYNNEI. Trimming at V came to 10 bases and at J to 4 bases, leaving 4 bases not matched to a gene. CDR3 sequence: CAIVTGGYGYTF. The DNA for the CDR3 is TGTGCCATCGTGACAGGGGGCTATGGCTACACCTTC.

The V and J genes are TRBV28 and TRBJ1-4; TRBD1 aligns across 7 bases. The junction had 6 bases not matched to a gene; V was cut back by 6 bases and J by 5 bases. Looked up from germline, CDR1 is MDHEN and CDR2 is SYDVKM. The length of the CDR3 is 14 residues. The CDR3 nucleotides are TGTGCCAGCAGGGGGACAGCTTCGAATGAAAAACTGTTTTTT. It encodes CASRGTASNEKLFF.